Each of the 3 T cell receptor beta chains below was sequenced from the same sample in a study of cytomegalovirus exposure and HLA in healthy donors (dated by TCRdb to 2016 to 2017). The method was the immunoSEQ multiplex PCR assay. The multiplex PCR relied on a mix of 60 forward primers for TCR Vbeta segments and 13 reverse primers for TCR Jbeta segments. TCRdb took this table from immuneACCESS and kept in-frame rearrangements with V and J called. Such tables lack part of the clones; where checked against another copy, unresolved V genes explain under half of the gap, and the rest is unexplained. This sample comprises about 160,000 clones, roughly 81% of them detected only once. Jointly, the top ten make up about 2% of the sample. Sequencing was done on a sample of PBMCs. These receptors all come from a man between 18 and 29 years old in good health and CMV-seropositive.

The chain has TRBV7-7 and TRBJ2-1, with D maybe TRBD2 (6 bases). The CDR3 totals 12 residues. V lost 7 bases, J lost 5 bases, and 9 bases lay in between. Germline-derived CDR1 and CDR2 are SSHAT and FNYEAQ (reference sequence). CDR3 nucleotide sequence: TGTGCCAGCATCACGGGAGACAATGAGCAGTTCTTC. Translated: CASITGDNEQFF.

This sequence joins TRBV6-5 and TRBJ2-5; no definite D call. V lost 0 bases and J lost 2, with 13 bases in between. Germline CDR1 MNHEY, CDR2 SVGAGI. The CDR3 is made up of 16 amino acids. CDR3 in DNA: TGTGCCAGCAGTTACTCGATTCCCGGGTTACAAGAGACCCAGTACTTC. Its protein is CASSYSIPGLQETQYF.

The rearrangement joins TRBV2 to TRBJ2-7; 11 nucleotides agree with TRBD1. CDR1 and CDR2 from the germline V gene are SNHLY and FYNNEI. This CDR3 is 15 amino acids long. V trimming: 5 bases; J trimming: 2 bases; junction bases outside the gene matches: 5. For the CDR3, the DNA is TGTGCCAGCAGTTGGGACAGGGGGGGAACCTACGAGCAGTACTTC. Its protein is CASSWDRGGTYEQYF.